Listed here are 19 T cell receptor beta chains from one sample, sequenced in a study of CD8 T cells in Susac syndrome. RNA totalling about 0.45 to 1 ug underwent reverse transcription with random hexamers. TCRdb re-called the immunoSEQ multiplex PCR reads with MiXCR, one entry per CDR3 protein. The table shows about 110,000 distinct CDR3 sequences, with about 95% occurring only once. Sequencing was done on a sample of CD4+ T cells from PBMCs. The receptors come from a human donor in good health.

The V and J genes are TRBV28 and TRBJ2-7; D remains unclear. Trimming stripped 3 bases from V and 2 bases from J, with 8 bases between. CDR3 length: 13 residues. Germline CDR1 is MDHEN and CDR2 is SYDVKM. CDR3 coding DNA: TGTGCCAGCAGTTTCATGCAACCCTACGAGCAGTACTTC. It is translated as CASSFMQPYEQYF.

This clonotype occurred once. This chain connects TRBV5-4 to TRBJ2-1; D is uncertain. Germline CDR1 reads SGHNT; CDR2 reads YYREEE (reference sequence). The CDR3 consists of 15 residues. Trimming shortened V by 2 bases and J by 3 bases, and 12 bases separated the two germline ends. The CDR3 here is CASSFRLNDYNEQFF. CDR3 DNA: TGTGCCAGCAGCTTCAGACTGAATGACTACAATGAGCAGTTCTTC.

In nucleotides, the CDR3 is TGCAGTGCTAGACAGAGAGGGGCCTCCAATGATTTCTTT. Its translation is CSARQRGASNDFF. The chain has TRBV20-1 and TRBJ1-1; possibly TRBD1 for D (5 bases). CDR1 and CDR2 (germline): DFQATT, SNEGSKA (reference sequence). The CDR3 consists of 13 residues. Deletions cut 2 bases from V and 13 bases from J, with 20 bases between.

The gene calls are TRBV6-2 or TRBV6-3 and TRBJ1-5; a weak D match, TRBD1 (5 bases). V lost 2 bases, J lost 6 bases, and 14 bases lay in between. This CDR3 spans 15 amino acids. Germline V CDR1 and CDR2: MNHEY, SVGEGT. The CDR3 spells CASSYPGRGSQPQHF. CDR3 nucleotide sequence: TGTGCCAGCAGTTACCCGGGACGAGGGAGTCAGCCCCAGCATTTT.

V and J are TRBV7-9 and TRBJ2-2; D remains ambiguous. The CDR3 loop spans 14 amino acids. Germline V lookup: CDR1 SEHNR, CDR2 FQNEAQ (reference sequence). Trimming cost V 5 bases and J 4 bases, with 11 bases left between them. CDR3: CASSRSRATGELFF. CDR3 in DNA: TGTGCCAGCAGCCGGTCAAGGGCCACCGGGGAGCTGTTTTTT. Supplemented by reference TRBV7-9 and TRBJ2-2, the full variable domain reads DTGVSQNPRHKITKRGQNVTFRCDPISEHNRLYWYRQTLGQGPEFLTYFQNEAQLEKSRLLSDRFSAERPKGSFSTLEIQRTEQGDSAMYLCASSRSRATGELFFGEGSRLTVL.

The J gene is TRBJ1-2, the V gene TRBV29-1, with 10 bases that match TRBD1. The CDR3 is 14 amino acids. Germline CDR1 SQVTM, CDR2 ANQGSEA. V shed 4 bases, J shed 4 bases, and the junction held 6 bases outside the gene matches. CDR3 residues: CSVARDRGIYGYTF. The DNA for the CDR3 is TGCAGCGTTGCCCGGGACAGGGGAATCTATGGCTACACCTTC. The whole variable domain, filled in from reference TRBV29-1 and TRBJ1-2, reads SAVISQKPSRDICQRGTSLTIQCQVDSQVTMMFWYRQQPGQSLTLIATANQGSEATYESGFVIDKFPISRPNLTFSTLTVSNMSPEDSSIYLCSVARDRGIYGYTFGSGTRLTVV.

The chain joins TRBV28 to TRBJ2-5, with TRBD1 matching over 9 bases. The CDR3 contains 15 residues. The V gene end was trimmed by 3 bases and the J gene end by 7 bases; junction bases not matched to a gene: 9. CDR1 is MDHEN, CDR2 SYDVKM, per germline. This CDR3 reads CASSLTGQGAGTQYF. The CDR3 DNA sequence: TGTGCCAGCAGTTTGACGGGACAGGGTGCAGGGACCCAGTACTTC.

CDR3 nucleotide sequence: TGTGCCAGCAGCGTAGGACGGCTCCCCTACGAGCAGTACTTC. Translated: CASSVGRLPYEQYF. The V call is TRBV9, the J call TRBJ2-7, with D unclear. Germline lookup yields CDR1 SGDLS and CDR2 YYNGEE. The CDR3 totals 14 residues. The V end was cut by 0 bases, the J end by 2 bases, with 9 bases between.

The chain is built from TRBV6-5 and TRBJ2-7; D gene uncertain. V lost 2 bases to trimming and J lost 4 bases, with 12 bases between them. This CDR3 has 14 residues. Germline lookup yields CDR1 MNHEY and CDR2 SVGAGI. The CDR3 DNA is TGTGCCAGCAGTTACGCAGGTAGAAGATACGAGCAGTACTTC. Its translation: CASSYAGRRYEQYF.

The chain links TRBV7-9 to TRBJ1-1; D ambiguous. Trimming removed 1 base at V and 2 bases at J, with 5 bases between. Germline lookup yields CDR1 SEHNR and CDR2 FQNEAQ (reference sequence). There are 13 residues in the CDR3. CDR3 in DNA: TGTGCCAGCAGCTTAGATCCTAACACTGAAGCTTTCTTT. This sequence encodes CASSLDPNTEAFF.

The V call is TRBV4-3, the J call TRBJ2-7; 7 bases are shared with TRBD1. The J segment lost 2 bases and the V segment lost 4 bases, leaving 11 bases of the junction unmatched. CDR3 size: 16 residues. The germline V gene encodes CDR1 LGHNA and CDR2 YSLEER. DNA of the CDR3: TGCGCCAGCAGCCGCCAGACAGGGTCGGGGACCTACGAGCAGTACTTC. This codes for CASSRQTGSGTYEQYF.

The rearrangement uses TRBV30 and TRBJ1-2; D is possibly TRBD1 (5 bases). The CDR3 covers 12 residues. Germline V gives CDR1 GTSNPN, CDR2 SVGIG (reference sequence). The ends were cut back, 0 bases at V and 8 bases at J, with 10 bases in the middle. Here the CDR3 DNA reads TGTGCCTGGAGTGTACCCGGGGCCGGCTACACCTTC. This encodes CAWSVPGAGYTF.

The chain is built from TRBV5-4 and TRBJ2-5; a possible D gene is TRBD1 (6 bases). Germline loops: CDR1 SGHNT, CDR2 YYREEE (reference sequence). V was cut by 3 bases and J by 5 bases, with 11 bases left in between. The CDR3 runs 13 residues. DNA for the CDR3: TGTGCCAGCAGCTCACAGGGTAGGGAGACCCAGTACTTC. This codes for CASSSQGRETQYF. Based on the CDR3 plus reference TRBV5-4 and TRBJ2-5, the full variable domain is ETGVTQSPTHLIKTRGQQVTLRCSSQSGHNTVSWYQQALGQGPQFIFQYYREEENGRGNFPPRFSGLQFPNYSSELNVNALELDDSALYLCASSSQGRETQYFGPGTRLLVL.

The chain couples TRBV27 to TRBJ2-7; 8 nucleotides align to TRBD1. The CDR3 is 14 amino acids. Germline assignment: CDR1 MNHEY and CDR2 SMNVEV (reference sequence). V dropped 1 base and J dropped 3; count of bases not matched to a gene: 2. CDR3 nucleotide sequence: TGTGCCAGCAGTTTATTTGGACAGGGCTACGAGCAGTACTTC. Translation: CASSLFGQGYEQYF.

The chain combines TRBV29-1 with TRBJ1-4; the D gene is possibly TRBD1 (5 bases). Germline V gene lookup returns CDR1 SQVTM and CDR2 ANQGSEA. Trimming removed 4 bases at V and 3 bases at J, with 12 bases between. CDR3 length equals 14 residues. This CDR3 is CSVAIGGANEKLFF. DNA for the CDR3: TGCAGCGTTGCGATCGGGGGTGCTAATGAAAAACTGTTTTTT.

The chain uses TRBV27 and TRBJ2-5; D not resolved. V lost 5 bases, J lost 5 bases, and 12 bases lay in between. Germline-derived CDR1 and CDR2 are MNHEY and SMNVEV (reference sequence). CDR3 length equals 13 residues. CDR3 amino acids: CASSLSLGETQYF. In nucleotides, the CDR3 is TGTGCCAGCAGTCTCTCCCTTGGGGAGACCCAGTACTTC.

This sequence joins TRBV28 and TRBJ2-7; the D is unclear. The CDR3 runs to 14 residues. Germline V lookup: CDR1 MDHEN, CDR2 SYDVKM. Deletions cut 2 bases from V and 0 bases from J, with 8 bases between. The CDR3 DNA is TGTGCCAGCAGTTTACTCCCCTCCTCCTACGAGCAGTACTTC. It yields the protein CASSLLPSSYEQYF.

The chain employs TRBV9 and TRBJ1-6; 7 nucleotides agree with TRBD1. CDR3 length: 17 amino acids. V lost 2 bases to trimming and J lost 4 bases; unmatched junction nucleotides: 9. Per germline, CDR1 SGDLS and CDR2 YYNGEE. The CDR3 DNA reads TGTGCCAGCAGCGTCCGACAGGGACCAGTTTATAATTCACCCCTCCACTTT. As protein: CASSVRQGPVYNSPLHF.

V gene TRBV24-1 combines with J gene TRBJ2-2; D remains ambiguous. Germline CDR1 and CDR2: KGHDR and SFDVKD. This CDR3 region has 15 residues. V was pared by 4 bases and J by 2 bases, with 10 bases between. CDR3 region: CATSEGATNTGELFF. The CDR3 nucleotides read TGTGCCACCAGTGAAGGAGCCACAAACACCGGGGAGCTGTTTTTT.